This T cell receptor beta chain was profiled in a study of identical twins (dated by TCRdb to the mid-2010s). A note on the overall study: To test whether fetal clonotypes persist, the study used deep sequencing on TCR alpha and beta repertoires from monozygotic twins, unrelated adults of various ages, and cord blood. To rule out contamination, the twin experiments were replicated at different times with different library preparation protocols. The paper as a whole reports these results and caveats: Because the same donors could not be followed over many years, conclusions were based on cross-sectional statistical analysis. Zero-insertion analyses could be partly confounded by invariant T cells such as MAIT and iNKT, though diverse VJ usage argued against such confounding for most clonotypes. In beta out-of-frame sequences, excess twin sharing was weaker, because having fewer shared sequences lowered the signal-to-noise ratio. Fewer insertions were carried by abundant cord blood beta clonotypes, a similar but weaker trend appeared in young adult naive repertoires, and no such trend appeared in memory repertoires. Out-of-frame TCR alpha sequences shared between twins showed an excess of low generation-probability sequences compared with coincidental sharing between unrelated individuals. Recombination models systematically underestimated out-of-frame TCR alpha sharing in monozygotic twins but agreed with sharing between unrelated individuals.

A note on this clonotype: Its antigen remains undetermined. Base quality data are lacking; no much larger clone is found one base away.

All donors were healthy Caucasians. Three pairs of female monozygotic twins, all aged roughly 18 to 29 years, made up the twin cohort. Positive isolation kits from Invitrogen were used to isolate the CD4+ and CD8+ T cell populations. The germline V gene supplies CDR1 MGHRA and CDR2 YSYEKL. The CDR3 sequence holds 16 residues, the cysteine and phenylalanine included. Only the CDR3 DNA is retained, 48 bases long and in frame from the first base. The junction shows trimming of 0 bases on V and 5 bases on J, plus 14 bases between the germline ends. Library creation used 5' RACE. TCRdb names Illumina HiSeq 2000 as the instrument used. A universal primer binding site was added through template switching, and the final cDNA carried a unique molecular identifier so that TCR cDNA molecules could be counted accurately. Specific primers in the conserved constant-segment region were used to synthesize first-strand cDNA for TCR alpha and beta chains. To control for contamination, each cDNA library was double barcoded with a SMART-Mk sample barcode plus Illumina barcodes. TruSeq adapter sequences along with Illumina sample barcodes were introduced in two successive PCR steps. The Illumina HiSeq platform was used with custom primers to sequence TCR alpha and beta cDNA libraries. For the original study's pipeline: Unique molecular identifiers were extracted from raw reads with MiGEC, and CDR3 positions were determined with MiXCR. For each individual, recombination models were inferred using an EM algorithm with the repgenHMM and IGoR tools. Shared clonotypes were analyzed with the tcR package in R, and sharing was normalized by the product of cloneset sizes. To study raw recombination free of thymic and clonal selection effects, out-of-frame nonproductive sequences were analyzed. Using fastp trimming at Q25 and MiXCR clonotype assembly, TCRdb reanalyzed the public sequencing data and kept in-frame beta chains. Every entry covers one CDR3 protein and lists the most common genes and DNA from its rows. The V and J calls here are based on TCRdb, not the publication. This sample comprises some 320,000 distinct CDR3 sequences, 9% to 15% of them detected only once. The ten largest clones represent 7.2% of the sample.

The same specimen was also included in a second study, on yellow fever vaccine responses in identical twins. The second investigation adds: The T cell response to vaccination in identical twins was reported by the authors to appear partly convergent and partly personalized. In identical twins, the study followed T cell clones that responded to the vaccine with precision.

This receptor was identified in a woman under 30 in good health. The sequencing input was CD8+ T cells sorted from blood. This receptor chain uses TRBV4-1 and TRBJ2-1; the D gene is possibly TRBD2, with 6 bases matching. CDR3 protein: CASSQDRGLTNNEQFF. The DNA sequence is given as TGCGCCAGCAGCCAAGATCGAGGACTAACTAACAATGAGCAGTTCTTC.